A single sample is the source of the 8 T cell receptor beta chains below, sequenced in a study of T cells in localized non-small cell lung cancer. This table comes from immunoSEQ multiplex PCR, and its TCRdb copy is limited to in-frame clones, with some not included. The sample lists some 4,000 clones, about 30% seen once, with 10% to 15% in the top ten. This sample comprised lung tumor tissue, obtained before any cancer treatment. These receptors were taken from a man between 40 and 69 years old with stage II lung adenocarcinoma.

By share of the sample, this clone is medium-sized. Here the CDR3 reads CASNPGTSYNEQFF. In nucleotides, the CDR3 is TGTGCCAGCAACCCAGGGACTTCCTACAATGAGCAGTTCTTC. The rearrangement uses TRBV9 and TRBJ2-1, with TRBD2 as a possible D gene (6 bases). Germline V lookup: CDR1 SGDLS, CDR2 YYNGEE. Trimming took 6 bases from V and 1 from J, leaving 11 bases between them. The CDR3 totals 14 residues.

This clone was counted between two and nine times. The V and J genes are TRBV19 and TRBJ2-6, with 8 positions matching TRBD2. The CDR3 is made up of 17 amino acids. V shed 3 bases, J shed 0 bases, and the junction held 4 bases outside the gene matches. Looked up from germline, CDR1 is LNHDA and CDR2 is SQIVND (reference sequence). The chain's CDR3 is CASSIWAGGSGANVLTF. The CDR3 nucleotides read TGTGCCAGTAGTATCTGGGCGGGGGGCTCTGGGGCCAACGTCCTGACTTTC.

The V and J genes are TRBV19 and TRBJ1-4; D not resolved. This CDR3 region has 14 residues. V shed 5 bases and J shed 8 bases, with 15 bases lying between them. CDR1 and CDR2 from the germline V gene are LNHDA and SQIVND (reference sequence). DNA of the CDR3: TGTGCCAGTAGTGGTCGCCAGTTAAGGGAAAAACTGTTTTTT. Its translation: CASSGRQLREKLFF.

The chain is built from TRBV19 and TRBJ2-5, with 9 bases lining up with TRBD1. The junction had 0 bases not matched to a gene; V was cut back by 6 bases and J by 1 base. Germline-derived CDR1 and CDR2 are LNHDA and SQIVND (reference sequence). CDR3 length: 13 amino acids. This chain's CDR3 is CASRQGAQETQYF. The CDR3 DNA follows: TGTGCCAGTAGACAGGGGGCCCAAGAGACCCAGTACTTC.

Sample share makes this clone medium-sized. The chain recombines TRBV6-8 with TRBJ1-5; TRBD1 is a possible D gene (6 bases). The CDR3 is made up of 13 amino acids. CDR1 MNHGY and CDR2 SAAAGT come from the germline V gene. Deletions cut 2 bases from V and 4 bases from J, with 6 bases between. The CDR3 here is CASSYDRNQPQHF. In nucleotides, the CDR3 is TGTGCCAGCAGTTACGACAGGAATCAGCCCCAGCATTTT.

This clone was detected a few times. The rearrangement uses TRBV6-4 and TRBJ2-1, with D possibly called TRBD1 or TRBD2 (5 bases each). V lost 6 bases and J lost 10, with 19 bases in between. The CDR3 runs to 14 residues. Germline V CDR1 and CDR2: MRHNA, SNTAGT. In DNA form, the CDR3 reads TGTGCCAGCAGCCGCGAGGGGAACTTAGGGGAGCAGTTCTTC. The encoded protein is CASSREGNLGEQFF.

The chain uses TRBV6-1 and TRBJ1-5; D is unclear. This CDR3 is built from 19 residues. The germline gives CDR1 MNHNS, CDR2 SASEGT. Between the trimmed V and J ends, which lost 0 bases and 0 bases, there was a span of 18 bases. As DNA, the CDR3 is TGTGCCAGCAGTGAAGCAACGGGTCGGGGAGCATATAGCAATCAGCCCCAGCATTTT. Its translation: CASSEATGRGAYSNQPQHF.

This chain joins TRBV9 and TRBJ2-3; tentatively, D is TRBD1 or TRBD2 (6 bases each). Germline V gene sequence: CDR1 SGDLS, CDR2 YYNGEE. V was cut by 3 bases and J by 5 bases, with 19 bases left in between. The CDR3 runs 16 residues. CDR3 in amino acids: CASSGGRGGLGDTQYF. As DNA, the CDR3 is TGTGCCAGCAGCGGCGGCCGTGGGGGGCTGGGAGATACGCAGTATTTT. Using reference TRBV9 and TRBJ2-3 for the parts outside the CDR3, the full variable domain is DSGVTQTPKHLITATGQRVTLRCSPRSGDLSVYWYQQSLDQGLQFLIQYYNGEERAKGNILERFSAQQFPDLHSELNLSSLELGDSALYFCASSGGRGGLGDTQYFGPGTRLTVL.